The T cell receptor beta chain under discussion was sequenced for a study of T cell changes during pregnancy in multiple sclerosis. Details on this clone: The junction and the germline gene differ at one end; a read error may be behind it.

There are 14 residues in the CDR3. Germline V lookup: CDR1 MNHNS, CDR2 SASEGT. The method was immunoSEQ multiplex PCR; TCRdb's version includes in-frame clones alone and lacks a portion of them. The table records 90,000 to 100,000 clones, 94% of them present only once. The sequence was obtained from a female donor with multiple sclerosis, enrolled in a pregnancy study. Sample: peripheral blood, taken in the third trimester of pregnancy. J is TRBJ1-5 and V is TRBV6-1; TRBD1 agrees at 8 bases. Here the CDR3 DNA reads TGTGCCAGCAGTGAAGGGACAGGGAATCCGCCCCAGCATTTT. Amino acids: CASSEGTGNPPQHF.